Each of the 2 T cell receptor beta chains below was sequenced from the same sample in a study of shared clonotypes between healthy human individuals. Generated by immunoSEQ multiplex PCR, the TCRdb table keeps only in-frame clones and is missing some. This table has about 2.3 million clones, about 92% appearing once. Sequencing used naive CD4+ T cells from PBMCs. As for subset: CD45RA+ positively selected. Receptors were obtained from a man between 18 and 29 years old in good health. Some clones in this sample may be carry-over from other donors' samples.

The chain couples TRBV10-3 to TRBJ2-3; TRBD2 aligns across 9 bases. V gave up 2 bases and J gave up 4 bases; unmatched junction bases: 4. Per germline, CDR1 ENHRY and CDR2 SYGVKD. The CDR3 has 15 residues. The CDR3 region is CAISEIAGGADTQYF. The CDR3, as DNA: TGTGCCATCAGTGAGATTGCGGGAGGGGCAGATACGCAGTATTTT.

The chain is built from TRBV30 and TRBJ2-7; 12 bases are shared with TRBD1. Germline values: CDR1 GTSNPN, CDR2 SVGIG (reference sequence). This CDR3 region has 17 residues. The trim removed 6 bases at V and 4 bases at J, leaving 16 bases unmatched. CDR3: CACSGTGGAWGIYEQYF. CDR3 bases: TGTGCCTGTAGCGGGACAGGGGGCGCTTGGGGAATATACGAGCAGTACTTC.